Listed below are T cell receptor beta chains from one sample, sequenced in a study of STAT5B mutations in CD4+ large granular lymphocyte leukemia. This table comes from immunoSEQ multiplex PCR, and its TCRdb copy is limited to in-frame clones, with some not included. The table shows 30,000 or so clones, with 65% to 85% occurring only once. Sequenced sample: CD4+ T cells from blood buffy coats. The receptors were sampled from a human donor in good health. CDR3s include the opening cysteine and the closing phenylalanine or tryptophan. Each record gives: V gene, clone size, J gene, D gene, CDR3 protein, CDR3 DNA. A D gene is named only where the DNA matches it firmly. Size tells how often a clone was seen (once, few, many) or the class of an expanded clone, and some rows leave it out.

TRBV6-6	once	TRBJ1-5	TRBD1	CASSYSSGGHQPQHF	TGTGCCAGCAGTTACTCTTCAGGGGGCCATCAGCCCCAGCATTTT
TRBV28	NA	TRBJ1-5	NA	CASSDIRGNQPQHF	TGTGCCAGCAGCGATATTCGGGGCAATCAGCCCCAGCATTTT
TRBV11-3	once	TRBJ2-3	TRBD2	CASSAGGGPTDTQYF	TGTGCCAGCAGCGCGGGAGGGGGGCCCACAGATACGCAGTATTTT
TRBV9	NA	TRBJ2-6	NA	CASSVAGYPGANVLTF	TGTGCCAGCAGCGTAGCTGGGTACCCTGGGGCCAACGTCCTGACTTTC
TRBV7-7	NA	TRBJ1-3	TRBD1	CASSFRPTGVFGNTIYF	TGTGCCAGCAGCTTCAGACCTACAGGGGTATTTGGAAACACCATATATTTT
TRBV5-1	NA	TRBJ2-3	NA	CASSLRSTDTQYF	TGCGCCAGCAGCTTACGGAGCACAGATACGCAGTATTTT
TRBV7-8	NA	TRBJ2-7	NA	CASSFGDGATYEQYF	TGTGCCAGCAGCTTCGGGGACGGAGCGACATACGAGCAGTACTTC
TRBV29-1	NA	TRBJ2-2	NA	CSAGQLNTGELFF	TGCAGCGCGGGACAACTAAACACCGGGGAGCTGTTTTTT
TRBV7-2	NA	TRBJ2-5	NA	CASSLAGRSSQETQYF	TGTGCCAGCAGCTTAGCGGGAAGGAGCAGCCAAGAGACCCAGTACTTC
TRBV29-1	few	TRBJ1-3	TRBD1	CSVWDSGNTIYF	TGCAGCGTTTGGGACAGCGGAAACACCATATATTTT
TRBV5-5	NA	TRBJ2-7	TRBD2	CASSFSVSGGSSSYEQYF	TGTGCCAGCAGCTTCTCGGTCAGCGGGGGTTCTAGCTCCTACGAGCAGTACTTC
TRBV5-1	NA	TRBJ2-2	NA	CASSPGVTGELFF	TGCGCCAGCAGCCCGGGGGTAACAGGGGAGCTGTTTTTT
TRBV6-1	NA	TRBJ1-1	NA	CASRQTVTEAFF	TGTGCCAGCAGACAAACCGTCACTGAAGCTTTCTTT
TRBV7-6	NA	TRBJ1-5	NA	CASSVGLWDSNQPQHF	TGTGCCAGCAGCGTCGGCTTATGGGACAGCAATCAGCCCCAGCATTTT
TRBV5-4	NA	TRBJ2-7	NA	CASSSSSGTFSYEQYF	TGTGCCAGCAGCTCCTCTTCCGGGACTTTTTCCTACGAGCAGTACTTC
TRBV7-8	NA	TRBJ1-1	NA	CASSSQGYGTEAFF	TGTGCCAGCAGCTCACAGGGTTACGGCACTGAAGCTTTCTTT
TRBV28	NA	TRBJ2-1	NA	CASSSYGVRSYNEQFF	TGTGCCAGCAGTTCCTACGGGGTACGCTCCTACAATGAGCAGTTCTTC
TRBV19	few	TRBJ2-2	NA	CASTLGALGAGELFF	TGTGCCAGTACCCTCGGTGCCCTAGGCGCCGGGGAGCTGTTTTTT
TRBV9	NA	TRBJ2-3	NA	CASSEPEGDTQYF	TGTGCCAGCAGCGAACCAGAAGGGGATACGCAGTATTTT
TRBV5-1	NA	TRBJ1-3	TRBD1	CASSSTGSSGNTIYF	TGCGCCAGCAGCTCGACAGGGAGCTCTGGAAACACCATATATTTT
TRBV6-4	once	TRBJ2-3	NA	CASSPGPFTDTQYF	TGTGCCAGCAGTCCGGGACCCTTCACAGATACGCAGTATTTT
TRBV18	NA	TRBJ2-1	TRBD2	CASSPRSSGGNTYNEQFF	TGTGCCAGCTCACCACGATCTAGCGGGGGGAATACCTACAATGAGCAGTTCTTC
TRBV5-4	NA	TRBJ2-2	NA	CASSSVPGGELFF	TGTGCCAGCAGCTCCGTCCCTGGAGGGGAGCTGTTTTTT
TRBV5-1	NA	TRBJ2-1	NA	CASSLAGRVSPYNEQFF	TGCGCCAGCAGCTTGGCCGGCAGGGTGAGTCCGTACAATGAGCAGTTCTTC
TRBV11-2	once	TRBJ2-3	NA	CASSLVRDTQYF	TGTGCCAGCAGCTTAGTTAGGGATACGCAGTATTTT
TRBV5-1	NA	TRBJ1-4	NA	CASSSLGGTNEKLFF	TGCGCCAGCAGCTCTTTAGGTGGAACTAATGAAAAACTGTTTTTT
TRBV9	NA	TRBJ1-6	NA	CASSVEGPGSPLHF	TGTGCCAGCAGCGTAGAGGGGCCGGGATCACCCCTCCACTTT
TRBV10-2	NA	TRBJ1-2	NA	CASLRGSNYGYTF	TGCGCCAGCCTCCGGGGTAGCAACTATGGCTACACCTTC
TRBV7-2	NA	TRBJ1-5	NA	CASSSTLRVQPQHF	TGTGCCAGCAGCTCGACCCTCAGGGTTCAGCCCCAGCATTTT
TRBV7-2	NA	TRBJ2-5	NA	CASSSGGFQETQYF	TGTGCCAGCAGCTCAGGGGGGTTTCAAGAGACCCAGTACTTC
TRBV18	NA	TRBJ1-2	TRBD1	CASSPTDRGDYGYTF	TGTGCCAGCTCACCTACGGACAGGGGCGACTATGGCTACACCTTC
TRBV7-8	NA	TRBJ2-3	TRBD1	CASSLAWGQVTDTQYF	TGTGCCAGCAGCTTAGCGTGGGGACAGGTCACAGATACGCAGTATTTT
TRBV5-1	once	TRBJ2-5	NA	CASSSTGGGIQETQYF	TGCGCCAGCAGCTCGACTGGAGGGGGGATCCAAGAGACCCAGTACTTC
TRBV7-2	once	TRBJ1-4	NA	CASSSQPNEKLFF	TGTGCCAGCAGCTCCCAGCCTAATGAAAAACTGTTTTTT
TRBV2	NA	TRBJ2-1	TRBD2	CASSPQTSGGEEQFF	TGTGCCAGCAGTCCCCAGACTAGCGGGGGGGAAGAGCAGTTCTTC
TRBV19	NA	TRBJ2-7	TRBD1	CASSSSTGGTYEQYF	TGTGCCAGTAGTTCTTCGACAGGGGGGACCTACGAGCAGTACTTC
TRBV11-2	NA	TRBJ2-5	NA	CASSLAPPGSGQAEETQYF	TGTGCCAGCAGCTTAGCCCCTCCGGGTAGCGGACAGGCCGAAGAGACCCAGTACTTC
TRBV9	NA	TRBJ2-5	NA	CASSVGPTPGETQYF	TGTGCCAGCAGCGTAGGGCCTACACCGGGAGAGACCCAGTACTTC
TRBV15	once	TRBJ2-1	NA	CATSRGQGPYNEQFF	TGTGCCACCAGCAGAGGTCAGGGCCCCTACAATGAGCAGTTCTTC
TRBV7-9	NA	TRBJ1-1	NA	CASSSVGEGFGAFF	TGTGCCAGCAGCTCCGTGGGCGAGGGGTTTGGAGCTTTCTTT
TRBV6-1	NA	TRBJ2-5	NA	CASSERETQYF	TGTGCCAGCAGTGAAAGGGAGACCCAGTACTTC
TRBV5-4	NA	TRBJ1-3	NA	CASSLEDSGNTIYF	TGTGCCAGCAGCTTGGAGGACTCTGGAAACACCATATATTTT
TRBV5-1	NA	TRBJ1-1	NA	CASAAGASLRAEAFF	TGCGCCAGCGCCGCGGGGGCGAGTCTACGCGCTGAAGCTTTCTTT
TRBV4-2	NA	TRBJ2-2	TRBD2	CASSLGGSYTGELFF	TGTGCCAGCAGCTTGGGAGGGTCCTACACCGGGGAGCTGTTTTTT
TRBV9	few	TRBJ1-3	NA	CASSVGHEGSGNTIYF	TGTGCCAGCAGCGTAGGACACGAAGGCTCTGGAAACACCATATATTTT
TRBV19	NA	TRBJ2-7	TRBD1	CASSEDRVLKSSYEQYF	TGTGCCAGTAGTGAGGACAGGGTCCTGAAGAGCTCCTACGAGCAGTACTTC
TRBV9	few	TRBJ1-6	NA	CASSVRQDNSPLHF	TGTGCCAGCAGCGTAAGACAGGATAATTCACCCCTCCACTTT
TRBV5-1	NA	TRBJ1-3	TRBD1	CASSSQGGEGNTIYF	TGCGCCAGCAGCTCGCAGGGGGGAGAAGGAAACACCATATATTTT
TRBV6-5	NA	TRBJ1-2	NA	CASMEDINYGYTF	TGTGCCAGCATGGAGGATATAAACTATGGCTACACCTTC
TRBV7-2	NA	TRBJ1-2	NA	CASSFGQPFGYGYTF	TGTGCCAGCAGCTTTGGACAGCCCTTTGGCTATGGCTACACCTTC
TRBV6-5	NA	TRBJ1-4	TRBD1	CASSYQDRVGKLFF	TGTGCCAGCAGTTACCAGGACAGGGTCGGAAAACTGTTTTTT
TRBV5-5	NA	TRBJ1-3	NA	CASSWINGGNTIYF	TGTGCCAGCAGCTGGATCAACGGCGGAAACACCATATATTTT
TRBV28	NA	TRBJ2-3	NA	CASSLSGGGYTDTQYF	TGTGCCAGCAGTTTATCAGGGGGAGGGTACACAGATACGCAGTATTTT